Listed here are 16 T cell receptor beta chains from one sample, sequenced in a study of cytomegalovirus exposure and HLA in healthy donors. The PCR used 60 Vbeta and 13 Jbeta primers. TCRdb keeps only in-frame clones here, not all; method: immunoSEQ multiplex PCR. The sample lists roughly 150,000 clones; around 79% were seen once. The sequenced material came from PBMCs. These receptors were obtained from a female donor in good health and CMV-seronegative.

This CDR3 reads CASRRGGNSYEQYF. For the CDR3, the DNA is TGTGCCAGCAGGCGCGGCGGGAACTCCTACGAGCAGTACTTC. The genes are TRBV28 and TRBJ2-7; D possibly corresponds to TRBD2 (6 bases). The CDR3 length is 14 residues. V lost 6 bases and J 0 bases, leaving 12 bases between the germline ends. Germline CDR1 MDHEN, CDR2 SYDVKM.

The chain couples TRBV5-1 to TRBJ1-1, with D unclear. The V end was cut by 3 bases, the J end by 1 base, with 13 bases between. CDR1 SGHRS and CDR2 YFSETQ come from the germline V gene. The CDR3 consists of 15 residues. CDR3 residues: CASSSSTVKNTEAFF. DNA for the CDR3: TGCGCCAGCAGCTCGAGCACGGTCAAGAACACTGAAGCTTTCTTT. The whole variable domain, remainder taken from reference TRBV5-1 and TRBJ1-1, is KAGVTQTPRYLIKTRGQQVTLSCSPISGHRSVSWYQQTPGQGLQFLFEYFSETQRNKGNFPGRFSGRQFSNSRSEMNVSTLELGDSALYLCASSSSTVKNTEAFFGQGTRLTVV.

About this clone: The junction and the germline gene differ at one end; a read error may be behind it. This chain connects TRBV11-2 to TRBJ2-1; D is unclear. The CDR3 is made up of 13 amino acids. Germline CDR1 reads SGHAT; CDR2 reads FQNNGV. The CDR3: CASSVDGENEQFF. The CDR3 coding sequence is TGTGCCAGCAGCGTAGATGGAGAGAATGAGCAGTTCTTC.

This clone came up a few times. The V and J genes are TRBV6-1 and TRBJ1-2; D is uncertain. Germline V CDR1 and CDR2: MNHNS, SASEGT. V lost 7 bases to trimming and J lost 8 bases, with 17 bases between them. CDR3 length: 13 amino acids. CDR3 coding DNA: TGTGCCAGCATGGCCAATCCCCCCGGGGGCTACACCTTC. Its translation is CASMANPPGGYTF.

The rearrangement joins TRBV4-3 to TRBJ2-3; D might be TRBD1 (6 bases). Germline loops: CDR1 LGHNA, CDR2 YSLEER. The CDR3 is 13 amino acids. The V gene lost 2 bases and the J gene lost 6 bases, with 9 bases spanning the gap. For the CDR3, the DNA is TGCGCCAGCAGCCAAAGACAGGAGGATACGCAGTATTTT. It yields the protein CASSQRQEDTQYF.

This clone was counted a single time. This CDR3 is also generated by other DNA sequences in the sample. The J gene is TRBJ1-2, the V gene TRBV29-1; perhaps TRBD1 as D (6 bases). Trimming left V 1 base short and J 3 bases short, with 12 bases between. CDR3 length equals 14 residues. From germline, CDR1 is SQVTM and CDR2 ANQGSEA. CDR3: CSVEAPGHYYGYTF. The CDR3 DNA sequence: TGCAGCGTTGAAGCTCCGGGACATTACTATGGCTACACCTTC. The full variable domain, in which reference TRBV29-1 and TRBJ1-2 provide the parts outside the CDR3, is SAVISQKPSRDICQRGTSLTIQCQVDSQVTMMFWYRQQPGQSLTLIATANQGSEATYESGFVIDKFPISRPNLTFSTLTVSNMSPEDSSIYLCSVEAPGHYYGYTFGSGTRLTVV.

This chain links TRBV25-1 with TRBJ1-1; no clear D gene. The V end lost 4 bases, the J end lost 1 base, and 10 bases lay between the germline ends. The CDR3 runs 14 residues. In germline, CDR1 is MGHDK, CDR2 SYGVNS. The CDR3 DNA reads TGTGCCAGCAGTGTTACGGGAGGGAACACTGAAGCTTTCTTT. This sequence encodes CASSVTGGNTEAFF. The variable domain in full, completed from reference TRBV25-1 and TRBJ1-1, reads EADIYQTPRYLVIGTGKKITLECSQTMGHDKMYWYQQDPGMELHLIHYSYGVNSTEKGDLSSESTVSRIRTEHFPLTLESARPSHTSQYLCASSVTGGNTEAFFGQGTRLTVV.

The chain joins TRBV5-4 to TRBJ2-3; 9 bases line up with TRBD2. The CDR3 covers 15 residues. Germline V lookup: CDR1 SGHNT, CDR2 YYREEE (reference sequence). V lost 0 bases, J lost 6 bases, and 5 bases stayed unmatched. As DNA, the CDR3 is TGTGCCAGCAGCTTGGGTAGCGGGAGTGGGGATACGCAGTATTTT. It translates to CASSLGSGSGDTQYF. Variable domain in full (rest from reference TRBV5-4 and TRBJ2-3): ETGVTQSPTHLIKTRGQQVTLRCSSQSGHNTVSWYQQALGQGPQFIFQYYREEENGRGNFPPRFSGLQFPNYSSELNVNALELDDSALYLCASSLGSGSGDTQYFGPGTRLTVL.

V usage is TRBV28 and J usage is TRBJ2-3; D is unresolved. The CDR3 runs 15 residues. From germline, CDR1 is MDHEN and CDR2 SYDVKM. The V gene lost 8 bases and the J gene lost 3 bases, with 18 bases spanning the gap. Written as DNA, the CDR3 is TGTGCCAGCCAGAGTGCAACGGAGTCGACAGATACGCAGTATTTT. Its protein product is CASQSATESTDTQYF.

The chain employs TRBV2 and TRBJ2-3; possibly TRBD2 for D (6 bases). V gave up 5 bases and J gave up 5 bases, with 14 bases separating them. The CDR3 consists of 14 residues. CDR1 is SNHLY and CDR2 is FYNNEI in the germline V gene. DNA for the CDR3: TGTGCCAGCAGTCCCGGACGCGGGATAGATACGCAGTATTTT. It specifies CASSPGRGIDTQYF.

The genes are TRBV5-6 and TRBJ1-5; the match to TRBD1 covers 7 bases. V gave up 4 bases and J gave up 3 bases; unmatched junction bases: 4. Germline V CDR1 and CDR2: SGHDT, YYEEEE. CDR3 length: 14 residues. CDR3 amino acids: CASSEGTVNQPQHF. DNA of the CDR3: TGTGCCAGCAGCGAGGGGACAGTCAATCAGCCCCAGCATTTT.

This chain links TRBV5-1 with TRBJ2-1; 12 positions match TRBD2. V trimming: 0 bases; J trimming: 8 bases; junction bases outside the gene matches: 12. The CDR3 has 18 amino acids. Per the germline V gene, CDR1 is SGHRS and CDR2 is YFSETQ. DNA of the CDR3: TGCGCCAGCAGCTTGGTGGGCCTAGCGGGAGGGCCAGGCGATGAGCAGTTCTTC. It codes for CASSLVGLAGGPGDEQFF.

Only a few counts were recorded for this clone. The chain uses TRBV6-5 and TRBJ1-3, with D possibly TRBD1 on 5 matching bases. The CDR3 covers 15 residues. V was clipped by 3 bases and J by 4 bases, with 13 bases between them. Germline V gene lookup returns CDR1 MNHEY and CDR2 SVGAGI. CDR3 nucleotides: TGTGCCAGCAGTTATAGCATAGGGGAAGGAAACACCATATATTTT. Its translation: CASSYSIGEGNTIYF.

This chain links TRBV7-9 with TRBJ2-6, with 12 bases matching TRBD2. The CDR3 contains 19 residues. J gave up 0 bases and V 2 bases, and 5 bases lay outside the gene matches. Germline CDR1 is SEHNR and CDR2 is FQNEAQ (reference sequence). This chain's CDR3 is CASSLWTSGIFSGANVLTF. CDR3 in DNA: TGTGCCAGCAGCTTATGGACTAGCGGGATTTTCTCTGGGGCCAACGTCCTGACTTTC.

J is TRBJ2-5 and V is TRBV9; possible D gene TRBD1, 5 bases. The CDR3 contains 14 residues. With 4 bases removed from V and 1 base from J, the gap between germline ends came to 11 bases. CDR1 and CDR2 from the germline V gene are SGDLS and YYNGEE. CDR3 region: CASSLPDTQETQYF. The CDR3 nucleotides are TGTGCCAGCAGCCTTCCGGACACCCAAGAGACCCAGTACTTC.

The rearrangement joins TRBV29-1 to TRBJ2-3; 9 positions agree with TRBD2. The V gene's germline CDR1 is SQVTM and CDR2 ANQGSEA. V was clipped by 7 bases and J by 2 bases; unmatched bases: 10. The CDR3 is 15 residues long. CDR3 amino acids: CSAGIAGAITDTQYF. CDR3 nucleotides: TGCAGCGCTGGTATAGCGGGAGCGATCACAGATACGCAGTATTTT.